This note documents a single TCR beta chain sequence. 60 Vbeta and 13 Jbeta primers were used in PCR. Here immunoSEQ multiplex PCR was the method, and the copy in TCRdb shows in-frame clones only, minus some. The repertoire includes about 200,000 clones, over 70% of them detected once, and over 0.65% sits in the top ten. This sample is drawn from a study of cytomegalovirus exposure and HLA in healthy donors. Germline-derived CDR1 and CDR2 are MDHEN and SYDVKM. J was trimmed by 9 bases and V by 5 bases; bases with no gene match: 12. This CDR3 is built from 16 residues. This receptor was taken from a boy aged 2-9 years in good health and CMV-seronegative. This chain joins TRBV28 and TRBJ1-6, with 8 positions matching TRBD1. Specimen: PBMCs. The CDR3 spells CASSLKRQGIVSPLHF. In nucleotides, the CDR3 is TGTGCCAGCAGTCTAAAACGACAGGGGATTGTTTCACCCCTCCACTTT.